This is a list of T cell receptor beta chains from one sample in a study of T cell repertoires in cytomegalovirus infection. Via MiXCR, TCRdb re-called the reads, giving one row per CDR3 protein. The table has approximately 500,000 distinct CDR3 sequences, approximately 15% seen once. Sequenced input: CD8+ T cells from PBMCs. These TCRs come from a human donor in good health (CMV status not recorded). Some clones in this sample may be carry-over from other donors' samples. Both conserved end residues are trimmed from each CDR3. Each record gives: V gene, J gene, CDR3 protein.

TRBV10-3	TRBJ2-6	AISGGANVLT
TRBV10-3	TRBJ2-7	ATSSLVISGTLYEQY
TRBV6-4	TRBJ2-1	ASSDKGSNEQF
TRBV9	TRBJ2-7	ASSVGGVGNEQY
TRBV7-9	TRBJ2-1	ASSLTGTEQF
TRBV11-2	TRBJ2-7	ASSLVRDYEQY
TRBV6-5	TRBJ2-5	ASHGQGLQETQY
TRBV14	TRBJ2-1	ASSLTLGRNEQF
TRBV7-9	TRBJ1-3	ASSFTGTGGNTIY
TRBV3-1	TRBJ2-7	ASSPRETYEQY
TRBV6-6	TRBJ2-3	ASSYSLDTQY
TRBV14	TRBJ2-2	ASSQYTRGELF
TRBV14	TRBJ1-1	ASSQDRQRSGTEAF
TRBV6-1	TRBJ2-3	ARGRDLRGADTQY
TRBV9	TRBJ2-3	ASSLASRTDTQY
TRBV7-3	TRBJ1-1	ASTIQGRSTEAF
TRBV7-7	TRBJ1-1	ASSLDKGRNTEAF
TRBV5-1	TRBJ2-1	ASSLGPSGQYNEQF
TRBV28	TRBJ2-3	ASSGIIDRRSTDTQY
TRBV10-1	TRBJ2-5	ATFWETQY
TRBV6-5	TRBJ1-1	ASSDRGDNTEAF
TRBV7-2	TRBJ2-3	ASSSSGTSIIGTDTQY
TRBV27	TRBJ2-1	ASSSAWQGVREQF
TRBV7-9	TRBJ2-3	ASSPPLGTSTDTQY
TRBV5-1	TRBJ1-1	ASSSRRSSGVTEAF
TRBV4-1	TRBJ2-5	ASSQDSWTSGSQETQY
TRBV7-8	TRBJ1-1	ASSLVPANTEAF
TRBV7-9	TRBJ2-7	ASSSDRTEKWHEQY
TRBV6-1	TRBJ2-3	ASSLYREGGDTQY
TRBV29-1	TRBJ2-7	SVGTNEQY